These T cell receptor beta chains were read from a single sample in a study of early T cells in non-severe SARS-CoV-2 infection. One entry per CDR3 protein results from TCRdb running MiXCR on the 5' RACE reads. The repertoire has fewer than 70,000 distinct CDR3 sequences, roughly 4.6% of them found once; the top ten carry 3.6%. Sequencing was performed on whole blood, taken at baseline. All receptors derive from an adult who was a healthcare worker with PCR-confirmed SARS-CoV-2 infection or an uninfected control (not recorded which). The donor label of this sample is uncertain. The conserved cysteine and the conserved F or W are not part of the CDR3 here. Expanded clones are given a class, and other clones once, few, many or no size at all.

j_gene	v_gene	abundance	CDR3aa
TRBJ2-1	TRBV15	many	ATSRSGRVRSFNEQF
TRBJ1-2	TRBV4-3	many	ASSREPRTGNYGYT
TRBJ2-7	TRBV7-2	many	ASSEAGTGLYEQY
TRBJ2-1	TRBV18	once	ASSPLRGDFNEQF
TRBJ2-1	TRBV7-3	many	ASSSTGGSYNEQF
TRBJ1-5	TRBV2	NA	ASRTGTGDLGSNQPQH
TRBJ1-5	TRBV19	few	ASSTGGPQPQH
TRBJ1-5	TRBV11-1	few	ASSRDRSNQPQH
TRBJ2-3	TRBV28	few	ASVTRETSTDTQY
TRBJ1-1	TRBV7-9	few	ASSSGARVNTEAF
TRBJ2-2	TRBV7-6	few	ASSSGTLAGELF
TRBJ1-5	TRBV7-9	few	ASSLDRGQGNQPQH
TRBJ2-7	TRBV29-1	many	SVEDRGSPRSSYEQY
TRBJ2-2	TRBV7-3	NA	ASSLSATGELF
TRBJ2-2	TRBV18	NA	ASSPRTVLAVPVGELF
TRBJ1-2	TRBV29-1	few	SVEAAAYRHYGYT
TRBJ2-7	TRBV20-1	many	SADAGLSSYEQY
TRBJ2-3	TRBV6-1	few	ASSEGRSTDTQY
TRBJ2-3	TRBV19	many	ASSITGTGVADTQY
TRBJ2-7	TRBV6-5	few	ASASSYEQY
TRBJ1-5	TRBV13	few	ASSSSETGVNQPQH
TRBJ1-1	TRBV29-1	many	SADKAGNTEAF
TRBJ2-7	TRBV20-1	few	SCDKGARPDEQY
TRBJ1-5	TRBV23-1	many	ASSQLPGQGEQPQH
TRBJ2-7	TRBV5-4	few	ASSLRSREQY
TRBJ1-1	TRBV6-5	NA	ASSYVRGRNTEAF
TRBJ2-5	TRBV29-1	many	SVGTVQETQY
TRBJ1-4	TRBV5-4	many	ASSFQTEKLF